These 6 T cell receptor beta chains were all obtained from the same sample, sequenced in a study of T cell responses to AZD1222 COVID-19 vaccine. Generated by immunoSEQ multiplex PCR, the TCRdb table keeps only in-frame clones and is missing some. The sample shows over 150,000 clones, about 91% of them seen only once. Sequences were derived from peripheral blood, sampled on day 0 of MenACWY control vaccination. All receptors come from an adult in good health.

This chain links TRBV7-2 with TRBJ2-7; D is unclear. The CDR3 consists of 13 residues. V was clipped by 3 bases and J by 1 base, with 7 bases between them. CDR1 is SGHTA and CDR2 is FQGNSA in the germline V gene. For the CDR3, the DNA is TGTGCCAGCAGCTTTGACTCGTCCTACGAGCAGTACTTC. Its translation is CASSFDSSYEQYF.

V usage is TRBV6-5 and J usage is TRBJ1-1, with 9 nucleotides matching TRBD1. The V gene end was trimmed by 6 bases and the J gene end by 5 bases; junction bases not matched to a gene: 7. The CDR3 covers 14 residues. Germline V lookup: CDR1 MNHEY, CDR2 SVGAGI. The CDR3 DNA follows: TGTGCCAGCAGGGCTCGGGACAGGGAGACTGAAGCTTTCTTT. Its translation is CASRARDRETEAFF.

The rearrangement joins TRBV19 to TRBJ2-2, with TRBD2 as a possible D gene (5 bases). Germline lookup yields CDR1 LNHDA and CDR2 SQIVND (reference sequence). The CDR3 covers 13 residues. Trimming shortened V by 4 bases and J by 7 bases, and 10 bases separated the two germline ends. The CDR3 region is CASSTPGLGELFF. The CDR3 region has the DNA TGTGCCAGTAGTACGCCAGGACTCGGGGAGCTGTTTTTT.

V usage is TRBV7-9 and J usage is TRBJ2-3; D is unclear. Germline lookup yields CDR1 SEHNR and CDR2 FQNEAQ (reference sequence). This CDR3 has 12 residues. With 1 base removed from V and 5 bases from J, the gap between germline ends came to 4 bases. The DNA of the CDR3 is TGTGCCAGCAGCTTAGAGGTAGATACGCAGTATTTT. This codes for CASSLEVDTQYF.

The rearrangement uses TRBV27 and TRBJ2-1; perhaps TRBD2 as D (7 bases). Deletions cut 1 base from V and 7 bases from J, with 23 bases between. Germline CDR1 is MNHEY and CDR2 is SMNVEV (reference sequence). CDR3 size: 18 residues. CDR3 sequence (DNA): TGTGCCAGCAGTTTATTAGGGGGGGTGGGAAAGGTTTTAAATGAGCAGTTCTTC. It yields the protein CASSLLGGVGKVLNEQFF.

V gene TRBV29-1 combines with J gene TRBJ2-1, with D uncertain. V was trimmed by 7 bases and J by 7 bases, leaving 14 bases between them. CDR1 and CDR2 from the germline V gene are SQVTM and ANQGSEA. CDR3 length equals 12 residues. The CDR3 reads CSGTDLGNEQFF. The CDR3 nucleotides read TGCAGCGGAACCGATTTGGGGAATGAGCAGTTCTTC.